This paragraph covers one T cell receptor (beta chain) sequence. This record belongs to a study of blood T cell repertoires in COVID-19. On the study more broadly: The United States, Italy and Spain supplied acute and convalescent COVID-19 samples. PBMCs, B-cell-depleted T cells, or T cells were the source of the cDNA or gDNA that made up the material.

Method: immunoSEQ multiplex PCR; TCRdb's copy keeps in-frame clones and lacks some. This repertoire shows about 34,000 clones, roughly 77% found once; its top ten account for about 15%. Germline values: CDR1 MDHEN, CDR2 SYDVKM. The CDR3 spans 15 residues. V dropped 5 bases and J dropped 0 bases, with 11 bases sitting between them. Sequencing was performed on peripheral blood. The V and J genes are TRBV28 and TRBJ1-3; no definite D call. The sequence came from a man older than 75 with active or convalescent COVID-19. The CDR3 protein is CASSPWGDSGNTIYF. CDR3 DNA: TGTGCCAGCAGTCCGTGGGGAGACTCTGGAAACACCATATATTTT.